This is a list of T cell receptor beta chains from one sample in a study of blood T cell repertoires in COVID-19. The table came from immunoSEQ multiplex PCR; TCRdb's copy has only in-frame clones and leaves some out. The sample has roughly 200,000 clones; approximately 85% are singletons. Sequencing was done on a sample of PBMCs or T cells enriched from blood (not recorded which). The receptor source for this set is a middle-aged man who had recovered from COVID-19. CDR3s include the opening cysteine and the closing phenylalanine or tryptophan. Fields, in order: CDR3 length, D gene, V gene, clone size, J gene, CDR3 DNA, CDR3 protein. A D gene is named only where the DNA matches it firmly. Size tells how often a clone was seen (once, few, many) or the class of an expanded clone, and some rows leave it out.

length: 14; D: TRBD1; V: TRBV2; size: -; J: TRBJ2-1; DNA: TGTGCCAGCAGAAAGACAGGGCTGGACAATGAGCAGTTCTTC; CDR3: CASRKTGLDNEQFF
length: 13; D: -; V: TRBV12-3/TRBV12-4; size: -; J: TRBJ1-1; DNA: TGTGCCAGCAGTTTGGGGGGTAACACTGAAGCTTTCTTT; CDR3: CASSLGGNTEAFF
length: 15; D: TRBD1; V: TRBV5-8; size: -; J: TRBJ2-1; DNA: TGTGCCAGCAGCCGAGGGACAGGGGCCTACAATGAGCAGTTCTTC; CDR3: CASSRGTGAYNEQFF
length: 10; D: -; V: TRBV20-1; size: -; J: TRBJ2-1; DNA: TGCAGTGCTATTCTCAATGAGCAGTTCTTC; CDR3: CSAILNEQFF
length: 15; D: TRBD1; V: TRBV29-1; size: once; J: TRBJ2-1; DNA: TGCAGCGCCGATACGTCCACAGGGGAATCGGGTGAGCAGTTCTTC; CDR3: CSADTSTGESGEQFF
length: 15; D: -; V: TRBV18; size: -; J: TRBJ2-1; DNA: TGTGCCAGCTCACCAGACCGACAGTCCTACAATGAGCAGTTCTTC; CDR3: CASSPDRQSYNEQFF
length: 14; D: -; V: TRBV18; size: -; J: TRBJ2-2; DNA: TGTGCCAGCTCACAGACGGAAGAACACCGGGGAGCTGTTTTT; CDR3: CASSQTEEHRGAVF
length: 16; D: -; V: TRBV28; size: -; J: TRBJ1-1; DNA: TGTGCCAGCAGTTGGCGGGATACAGGAAGGGACACTGAAGCTTTCTTT; CDR3: CASSWRDTGRDTEAFF
length: 13; D: TRBD1; V: TRBV6-5; size: once; J: TRBJ1-2; DNA: TGTGCCAGCAGCAGCCGACAGGGTGAAGGCTACACCTTC; CDR3: CASSSRQGEGYTF
length: 15; D: TRBD2; V: TRBV19; size: -; J: TRBJ2-1; DNA: TGTGCCAGTAGCCTCGGGACTAGCGGGTCGGTAGGGCAGTTCTTC; CDR3: CASSLGTSGSVGQFF
length: 13; D: -; V: TRBV12-3/TRBV12-4; size: once; J: TRBJ1-2; DNA: TGTGCCAGCATCGGGAGGGGGACTAATGGCTACACCTTC; CDR3: CASIGRGTNGYTF
length: 17; D: TRBD1; V: TRBV28; size: -; J: TRBJ2-7; DNA: TGTGCCAGCAGTCCCTCCGGACAGGGGGCTAGAAGCTACGAGCAGTACTTC; CDR3: CASSPSGQGARSYEQYF
length: 10; D: -; V: TRBV20-1; size: -; J: TRBJ1-1; DNA: TGCAGTGCCGTAGTCCGTGAAGCTTTCTTT; CDR3: CSAVVREAFF
length: 14; D: -; V: TRBV10-2; size: -; J: TRBJ1-5; DNA: TGCGCCAGCAGCGATGAACAGGGAGATCAGCCCCAGCATTTT; CDR3: CASSDEQGDQPQHF
length: 14; D: -; V: TRBV7-2; size: -; J: TRBJ1-4; DNA: TGTGCCAGCAGCCAGACAGTCGTCCAGGAAAAACTGTTTTTT; CDR3: CASSQTVVQEKLFF
length: 15; D: -; V: TRBV23-1; size: -; J: TRBJ2-7; DNA: TGCGCCAGCAGTCAGGGGCAGAACAAGACCTACGAGCAGTACTTC; CDR3: CASSQGQNKTYEQYF
length: 14; D: -; V: TRBV9; size: -; J: TRBJ2-7; DNA: TGTGCCAGCAATCCATCCGGGGGTGCCTACGAGCAGTACTTC; CDR3: CASNPSGGAYEQYF
length: 15; D: -; V: TRBV18; size: -; J: TRBJ1-3; DNA: TGTGCCAGCTCCCGGCGAGACGGGGGTGGAAACACCATATATTTT; CDR3: CASSRRDGGGNTIYF
length: 16; D: TRBD1; V: TRBV6-1; size: -; J: TRBJ2-7; DNA: TGTGCCAGCAGTGAATCCGAGGGACAGGGGAGGAACGAGCAGTACTTC; CDR3: CASSESEGQGRNEQYF
length: 15; D: TRBD1; V: TRBV2; size: -; J: TRBJ1-3; DNA: TGTGCCAGCACAAGACAGGGAACCTCTGGAAACACCATATATTTT; CDR3: CASTRQGTSGNTIYF
length: 16; D: -; V: TRBV10-3; size: -; J: TRBJ1-6; DNA: TGTGCCATCAGTGAGTCTAAGAGGGTTGGAGGTTCACCCCTCCACTTT; CDR3: CAISESKRVGGSPLHF
length: 16; D: -; V: TRBV5-1; size: -; J: TRBJ2-7; DNA: TGCGCCAGCAGCTTGGTACCAGGGGTGGCGATCTACGAGCAGTACTTC; CDR3: CASSLVPGVAIYEQYF
length: 15; D: TRBD1; V: TRBV27; size: -; J: TRBJ1-2; DNA: TGTGCCAGCAGTACAAACAGGGGTGGGGTTTATGGCTACACCTTC; CDR3: CASSTNRGGVYGYTF
length: 14; D: TRBD1; V: TRBV9; size: few; J: TRBJ1-1; DNA: TGTGCCAGCAGCGCGGCCGGGACAGCCACTGAAGCTTTCTTT; CDR3: CASSAAGTATEAFF
length: 17; D: TRBD1; V: TRBV11-2; size: -; J: TRBJ2-1; DNA: TGTGCCAGCAGCTTCGGCCCTGGCAGGGGGTCCTACAATGAGCAGTTCTTC; CDR3: CASSFGPGRGSYNEQFF
length: 16; D: TRBD2; V: TRBV19; size: -; J: TRBJ2-1; DNA: TGTGCCAGTAGTAGGTCTAGCGGATATTCCTACAATGAGCAGTTCTTC; CDR3: CASSRSSGYSYNEQFF
length: 13; D: -; V: TRBV11-3; size: -; J: TRBJ1-2; DNA: TGTGCCAGCAGCTTAGATACGGGAAAAGGCTACACCTTC; CDR3: CASSLDTGKGYTF
length: 13; D: TRBD1; V: TRBV29-1; size: -; J: TRBJ1-2; DNA: TGCAGCGTCACTACAGGGGGTGACTATGGCTACACCTTC; CDR3: CSVTTGGDYGYTF
length: 15; D: -; V: TRBV4-1; size: once; J: TRBJ1-5; DNA: TGCGCCAGCAGCCCAGAGGGGGGGTCCAATCAGCCCCAGCATTTT; CDR3: CASSPEGGSNQPQHF
length: 13; D: -; V: TRBV5-6; size: -; J: TRBJ1-1; DNA: TGTGCCAGCAGCTTGGGCAGGGTAGATGAAGCTTTCTTT; CDR3: CASSLGRVDEAFF
length: 13; D: -; V: TRBV6-5; size: once; J: TRBJ2-1; DNA: TGTGCCAGCAAGCCCCCCGGGGGCAATGAGCAGTTCTTC; CDR3: CASKPPGGNEQFF
length: 15; D: TRBD2; V: TRBV6-2/TRBV6-3; size: -; J: TRBJ2-7; DNA: TGTGCCAGCAGTTACTCGGCGGGAGGGTTCGACGAGCAGTACTTC; CDR3: CASSYSAGGFDEQYF
length: 18; D: TRBD2; V: TRBV7-6; size: -; J: TRBJ2-7; DNA: TGTGCCAGCAGCTTAGGGTCCCCGGGACTAGCGCGTTCCTACGAGCAGTACTTC; CDR3: CASSLGSPGLARSYEQYF
length: 12; D: TRBD1; V: TRBV29-1; size: once; J: TRBJ2-7; DNA: TGCAGCATCGGACAGGGGTCCTACGAGCAGTACTTC; CDR3: CSIGQGSYEQYF
length: 16; D: -; V: TRBV5-4; size: -; J: TRBJ2-4; DNA: TGTGCCAGCAGCGTGAAGCTCCCGGGAGTCAAAAACATTCAGTACTTC; CDR3: CASSVKLPGVKNIQYF
length: 14; D: -; V: TRBV5-1; size: -; J: TRBJ2-5; DNA: TGCGCCAGCAGCTTTGGCTACAGCCAAGAGACCCAGTACTTC; CDR3: CASSFGYSQETQYF
length: 14; D: TRBD1; V: TRBV7-8; size: -; J: TRBJ1-2; DNA: TGTGCCAGCAGCCGCGGGACAGCTAACTATGGCTACACCTTC; CDR3: CASSRGTANYGYTF
length: 13; D: TRBD1; V: TRBV2; size: -; J: TRBJ2-7; DNA: TGTGCCACCAGGGACAGGGGCCGGGCCGAGCAGTACTTC; CDR3: CATRDRGRAEQYF
length: 15; D: -; V: TRBV27; size: -; J: TRBJ2-7; DNA: TGTGCCAGCAGTTTAACCCCGGGATCCCCATACGAGCAGTACTTC; CDR3: CASSLTPGSPYEQYF
length: 13; D: -; V: TRBV7-2; size: -; J: TRBJ1-3; DNA: TGTGCCAGCAGCTTAGGCCCCGGGAACACCATATATTTT; CDR3: CASSLGPGNTIYF
length: 17; D: -; V: TRBV10-1; size: -; J: TRBJ1-6; DNA: TGCGCCAGCAGCCGCCCCCCTTACCCCCGAGGGCATTCACCCCTCCACTTT; CDR3: CASSRPPYPRGHSPLHF
length: 13; D: -; V: TRBV10-3; size: -; J: TRBJ1-4; DNA: TGTGCCATCAGTCAACAGTTTAATGAAAAACTGTTTTTT; CDR3: CAISQQFNEKLFF
length: 15; D: -; V: TRBV10-1; size: -; J: TRBJ2-7; DNA: TGCGCCAGCAGTGATTCGGGGGGCACCCCCCACGAGCAGTACTTC; CDR3: CASSDSGGTPHEQYF
length: 16; D: TRBD1; V: TRBV11-2; size: -; J: TRBJ2-7; DNA: TGTGCCAGCAGCTCTCTGACAGGGGGTGGCTCCTACGAGCAGTACTTC; CDR3: CASSSLTGGGSYEQYF
length: 9; D: -; V: TRBV13; size: -; J: TRBJ1-2; DNA: TGTGCCAGCAGCCCGGTTTCTGCCTTC; CDR3: CASSPVSAF
length: 17; D: TRBD1; V: TRBV3-1/TRBV3-2; size: -; J: TRBJ1-1; DNA: TGTGCCAGCAGCCATGCCGGGACAGCTTCCTTGAACACTGAAGCTTTCTTT; CDR3: CASSHAGTASLNTEAFF
length: 13; D: -; V: TRBV30; size: -; J: TRBJ1-5; DNA: TGTGCCTGGAGTGTGGGCCTTGATCAGCCCCAGCATTTT; CDR3: CAWSVGLDQPQHF
length: 14; D: TRBD1; V: TRBV7-2; size: -; J: TRBJ1-1; DNA: TGTGCCAGCAGCTCCATAGGGACAGGGCTCGTGGCTTTCTTT; CDR3: CASSSIGTGLVAFF
length: 16; D: -; V: TRBV7-6; size: -; J: TRBJ2-1; DNA: TGTGCCAGCAGCCTGAATATAATAGCGGCCTACAATGAGCAGTTCTTC; CDR3: CASSLNIIAAYNEQFF
length: 12; D: -; V: TRBV30; size: -; J: TRBJ1-4; DNA: TGTGCCTGGAGCCGGTCCAATGAAAAACTGTTTTTT; CDR3: CAWSRSNEKLFF
length: 15; D: -; V: TRBV5-1; size: -; J: TRBJ1-6; DNA: TGCGCCAGCAGCTTCGAGGCCCGGACAAATTCACCCCTCCACTTT; CDR3: CASSFEARTNSPLHF
length: 13; D: -; V: TRBV30; size: -; J: TRBJ1-5; DNA: TGTGCCTGGAGTGGGGGGGGGATCCAGCCCCAGCATTTT; CDR3: CAWSGGGIQPQHF